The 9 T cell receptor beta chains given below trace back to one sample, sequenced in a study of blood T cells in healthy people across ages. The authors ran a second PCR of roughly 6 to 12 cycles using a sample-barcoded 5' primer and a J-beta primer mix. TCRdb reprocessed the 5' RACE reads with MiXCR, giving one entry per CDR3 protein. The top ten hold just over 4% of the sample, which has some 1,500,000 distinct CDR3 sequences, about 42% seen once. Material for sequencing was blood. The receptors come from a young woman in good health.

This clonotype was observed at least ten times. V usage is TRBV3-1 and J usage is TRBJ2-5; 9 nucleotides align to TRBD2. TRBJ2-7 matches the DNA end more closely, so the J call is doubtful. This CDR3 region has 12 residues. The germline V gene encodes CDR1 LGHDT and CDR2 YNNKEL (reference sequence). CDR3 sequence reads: CASSQTSGEQYF. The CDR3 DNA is TGTGCCAGCAGCCAGACTAGCGGCGAGCAGTACTTC.

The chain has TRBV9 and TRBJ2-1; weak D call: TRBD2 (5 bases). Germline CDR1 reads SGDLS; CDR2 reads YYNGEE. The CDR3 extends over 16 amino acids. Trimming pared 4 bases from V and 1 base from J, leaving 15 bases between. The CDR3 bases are TGTGCCAGCAGCCCTACATCCGGGGAGTCCTACAATGAGCAGTTCTTC. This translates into CASSPTSGESYNEQFF.

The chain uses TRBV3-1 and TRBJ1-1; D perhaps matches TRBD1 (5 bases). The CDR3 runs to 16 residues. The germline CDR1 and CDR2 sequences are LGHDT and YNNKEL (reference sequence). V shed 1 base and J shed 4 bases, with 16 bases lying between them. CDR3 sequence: CASSQGYGSGGTEAFF. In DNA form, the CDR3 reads TGTGCCAGCAGCCAAGGGTACGGGTCTGGGGGCACTGAAGCTTTCTTT.

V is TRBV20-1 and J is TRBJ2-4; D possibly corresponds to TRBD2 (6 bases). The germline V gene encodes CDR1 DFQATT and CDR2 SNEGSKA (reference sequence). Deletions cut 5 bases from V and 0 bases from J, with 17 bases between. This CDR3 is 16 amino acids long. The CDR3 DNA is TGCAGTGCTGTCGAGGAGCGGGTTCTAGCCAAAAACATTCAGTACTTC. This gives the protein CSAVEERVLAKNIQYF.

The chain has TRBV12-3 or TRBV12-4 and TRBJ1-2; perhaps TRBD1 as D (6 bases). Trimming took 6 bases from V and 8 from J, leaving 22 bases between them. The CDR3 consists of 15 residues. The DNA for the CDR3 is TGTGCCAGCAGCCGTCGACGAAAACAGGGCCGGGGCTACACCTTC. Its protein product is CASSRRRKQGRGYTF.

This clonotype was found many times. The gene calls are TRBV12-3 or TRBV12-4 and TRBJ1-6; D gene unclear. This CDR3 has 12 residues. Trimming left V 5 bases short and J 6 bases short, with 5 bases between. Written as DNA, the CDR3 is TGTGCCAGCAGTCCCCTTAATTCACCCCTCCACTTT. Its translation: CASSPLNSPLHF.

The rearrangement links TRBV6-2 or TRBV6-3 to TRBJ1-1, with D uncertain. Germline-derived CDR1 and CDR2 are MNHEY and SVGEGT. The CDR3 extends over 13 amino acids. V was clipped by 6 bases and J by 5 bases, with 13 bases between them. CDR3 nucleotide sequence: TGTGCCAGCAGCGGTTTCTCCGTAACTGAAGCTTTCTTT. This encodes CASSGFSVTEAFF.

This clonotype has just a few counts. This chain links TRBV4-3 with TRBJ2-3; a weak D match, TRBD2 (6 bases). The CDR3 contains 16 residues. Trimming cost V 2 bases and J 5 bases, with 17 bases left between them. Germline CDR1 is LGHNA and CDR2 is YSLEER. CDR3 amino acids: CASSQRLAVWGDTQYF. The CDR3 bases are TGCGCCAGCAGCCAACGGTTAGCGGTTTGGGGAGATACGCAGTATTTT.

This CDR3 is CSARRGDNYSNQPQHF. The CDR3 DNA reads as TGCAGTGCTAGAAGGGGGGACAACTATAGCAATCAGCCCCAGCATTTT. The chain is built from TRBV20-1 and TRBJ1-5; TRBD1 might be the D (6 bases). The CDR3 has 16 amino acids. Germline assignment: CDR1 DFQATT and CDR2 SNEGSKA (reference sequence). Trimming cost V 2 bases and J 0 bases, with 14 bases left between them.